This T cell receptor (beta chain) was identified during a study of CD8+ T cells in alopecia areata. Whole-study findings and limits: Lesional scalp displayed greater clonality than normal scalp, most notably in alopecia totalis/universalis. In patients, TCRs were shared less clearly than in mice, and HLA may possibly be involved.

Extracted RNA was reverse transcribed, and the resulting cDNA served as sequencing template. Libraries were prepared by immunoSEQ multiplex PCR; TCRdb keeps only in-frame clonotypes and omits some of them. The sample contains more than 90,000 clones, around two fifths of which appear only once. To note about this clone: Its target is unknown.

The sequenced material came from CD4+ T cells sorted from blood. This receptor was obtained from a human donor with alopecia areata.

The CDR3 sequence is CAWRPTLGEQYF. CDR3 DNA: TGTGCCTGGAGGCCAACTTTAGGCGAGCAGTACTTC. This chain connects TRBV30 to TRBJ2-7; D is ambiguous. The ends were cut back, 3 bases at V and 6 bases at J, with 12 bases in the middle. Germline V gene lookup returns CDR1 GTSNPN and CDR2 SVGIG (reference sequence). The CDR3 is made up of 12 amino acids.